Shown below are 2 T cell receptor beta chains from a single sample sequenced in a study of Ad26.COV2.S vaccination and SARS-CoV-2 variants. Data came from immunoSEQ multiplex PCR; TCRdb stores just in-frame clones and leaves some out. The sample shows roughly 350,000 clones, roughly 87% of them seen only once. Treatment specified: some 20 received Ad26.COV2.S at low or high dose, single or two shots; about 5 received placebo; per-sample allocation not given. The investigators took samples on day 63 after the first vaccine or placebo injection. The sequencing here drew on peripheral blood, taken in a trial of Ad26.COV2.S vaccine versus placebo. The receptors come from a person between 18 and 60 years old who received the Ad26.COV2.S COVID-19 vaccine or a placebo.

The chain employs TRBV6-1 and TRBJ1-5; D is perhaps TRBD1 (5 bases). Germline CDR1 reads MNHNS; CDR2 reads SASEGT. With 3 bases removed from V and 6 bases from J, the gap between germline ends came to 12 bases. The CDR3 spans 14 residues. CDR3 sequence: CASSEKGYGQPQHF. The CDR3 DNA is TGTGCCAGCAGTGAGAAGGGGTACGGTCAGCCCCAGCATTTT.

The CDR3 is CASSESGSHEQYF. The CDR3 DNA sequence: TGCGCCAGCAGTGAGTCGGGTAGCCACGAGCAGTACTTC. The genes are TRBV10-1 and TRBJ2-7; the D is unclear. V shed 0 bases and J shed 5 bases, with 8 bases lying between them. The CDR3 extends over 13 amino acids. Germline CDR1 reads WNHNN; CDR2 reads SYGVQD (reference sequence).